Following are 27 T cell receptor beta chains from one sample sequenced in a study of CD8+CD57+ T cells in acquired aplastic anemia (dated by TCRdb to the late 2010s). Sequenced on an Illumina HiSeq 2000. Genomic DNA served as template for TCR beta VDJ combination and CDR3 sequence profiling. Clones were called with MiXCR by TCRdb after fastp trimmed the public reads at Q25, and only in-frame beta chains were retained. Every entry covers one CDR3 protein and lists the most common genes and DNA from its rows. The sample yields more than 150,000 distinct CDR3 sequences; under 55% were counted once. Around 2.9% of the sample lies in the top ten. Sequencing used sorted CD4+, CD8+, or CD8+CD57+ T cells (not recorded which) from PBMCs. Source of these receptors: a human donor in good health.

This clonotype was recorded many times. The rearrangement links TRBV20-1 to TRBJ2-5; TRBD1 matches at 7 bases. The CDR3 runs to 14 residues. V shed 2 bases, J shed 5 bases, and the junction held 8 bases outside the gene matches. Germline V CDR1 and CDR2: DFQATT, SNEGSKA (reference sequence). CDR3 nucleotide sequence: TGCAGTGCTAGACCGACAGGGAAGGTGGAGACCCAGTACTTC. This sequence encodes CSARPTGKVETQYF.

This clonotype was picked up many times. The CDR3 loop reads CSAGHSGYNEQFF. The CDR3 nucleotides are TGCAGTGCTGGACACTCTGGCTACAATGAGCAGTTCTTC. The chain uses TRBV20-1 and TRBJ2-1; D might be TRBD1 (5 bases). Trimming took off 5 bases at V and 3 bases at J, with 11 bases between the two ends. Germline-derived CDR1 and CDR2 are DFQATT and SNEGSKA (reference sequence). The CDR3 is 13 amino acids.

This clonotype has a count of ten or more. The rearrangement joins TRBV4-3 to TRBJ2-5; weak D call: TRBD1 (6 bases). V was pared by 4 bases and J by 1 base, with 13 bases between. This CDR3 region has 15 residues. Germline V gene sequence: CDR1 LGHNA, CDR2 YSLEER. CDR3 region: CASSPDSQSQETQYF. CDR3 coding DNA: TGCGCCAGCAGCCCGGACAGCCAGTCCCAAGAGACCCAGTACTTC.

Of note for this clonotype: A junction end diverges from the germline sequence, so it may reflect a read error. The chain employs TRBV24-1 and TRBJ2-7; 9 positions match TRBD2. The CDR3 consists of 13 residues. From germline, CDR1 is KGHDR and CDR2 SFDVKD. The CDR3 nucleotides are TGTGCCACCAGTGACCCCCGACTAGCGGAGATAAACTTC. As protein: CATSDPRLAEINF.

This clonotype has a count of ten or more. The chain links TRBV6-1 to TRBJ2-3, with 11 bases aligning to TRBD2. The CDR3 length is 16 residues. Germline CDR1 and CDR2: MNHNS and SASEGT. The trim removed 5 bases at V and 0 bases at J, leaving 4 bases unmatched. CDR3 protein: CASSPRTSGSTDTQYF. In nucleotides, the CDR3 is TGTGCCAGCAGTCCCCGGACTAGCGGGAGCACAGATACGCAGTATTTT.

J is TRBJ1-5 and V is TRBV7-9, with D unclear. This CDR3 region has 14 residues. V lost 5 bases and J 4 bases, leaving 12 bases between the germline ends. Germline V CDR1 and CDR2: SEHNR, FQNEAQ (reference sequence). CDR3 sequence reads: CASSKRPTNQPQHF. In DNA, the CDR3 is TGTGCCAGCAGCAAAAGACCGACTAATCAGCCCCAGCATTTT. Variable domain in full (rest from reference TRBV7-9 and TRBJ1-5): DTGVSQNPRHKITKRGQNVTFRCDPISEHNRLYWYRQTLGQGPEFLTYFQNEAQLEKSRLLSDRFSAERPKGSFSTLEIQRTEQGDSAMYLCASSKRPTNQPQHFGDGTRLSIL.

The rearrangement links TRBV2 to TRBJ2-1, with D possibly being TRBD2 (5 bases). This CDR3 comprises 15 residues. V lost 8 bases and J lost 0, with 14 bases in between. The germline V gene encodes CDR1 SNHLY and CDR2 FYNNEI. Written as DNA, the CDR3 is TGTGCCAGCCTCGGACTGCCGAGCTCCTACAATGAGCAGTTCTTC. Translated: CASLGLPSSYNEQFF.

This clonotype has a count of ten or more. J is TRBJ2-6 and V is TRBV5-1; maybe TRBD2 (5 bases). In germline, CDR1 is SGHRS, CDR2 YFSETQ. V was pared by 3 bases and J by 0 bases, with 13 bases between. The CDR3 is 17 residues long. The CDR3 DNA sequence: TGCGCCAGCAGCTCCGGGATAAGCAGCTCTGGGGCCAACGTCCTGACTTTC. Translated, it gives CASSSGISSSGANVLTF.

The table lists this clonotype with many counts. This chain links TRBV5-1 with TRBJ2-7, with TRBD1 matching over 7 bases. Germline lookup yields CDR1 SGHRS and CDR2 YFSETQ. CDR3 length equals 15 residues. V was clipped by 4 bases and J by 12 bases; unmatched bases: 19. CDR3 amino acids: CASSPEGQGVALVYF. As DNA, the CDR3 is TGCGCCAGCAGCCCTGAGGGCCAGGGGGTCGCCCTCGTGTACTTC.

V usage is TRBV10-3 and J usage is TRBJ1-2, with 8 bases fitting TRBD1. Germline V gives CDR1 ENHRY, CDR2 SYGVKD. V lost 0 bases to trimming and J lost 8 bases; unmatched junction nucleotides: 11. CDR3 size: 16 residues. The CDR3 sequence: CAISESRTGLELGYTF. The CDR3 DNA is TGTGCCATCAGTGAGTCTCGGACAGGGCTCGAGCTGGGCTACACCTTC.

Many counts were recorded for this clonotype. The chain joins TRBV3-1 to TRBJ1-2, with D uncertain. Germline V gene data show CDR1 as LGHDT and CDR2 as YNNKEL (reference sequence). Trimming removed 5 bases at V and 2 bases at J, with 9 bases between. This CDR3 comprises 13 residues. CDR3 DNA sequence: TGTGCCAGCAGCAAGGCACACAACTATGGCTACACCTTC. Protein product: CASSKAHNYGYTF. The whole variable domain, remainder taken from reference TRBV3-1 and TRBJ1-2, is DTAVSQTPKYLVTQMGNDKSIKCEQNLGHDTMYWYKQDSKKFLKIMFSYNNKELIINETVPNRFSPKSPDKAHLNLHINSLELGDSAVYFCASSKAHNYGYTFGSGTRLTVV.

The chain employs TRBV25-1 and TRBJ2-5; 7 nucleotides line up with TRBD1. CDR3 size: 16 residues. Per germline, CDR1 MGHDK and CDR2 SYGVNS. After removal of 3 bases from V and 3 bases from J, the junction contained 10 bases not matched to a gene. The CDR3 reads CASSEYNRGEEETQYF. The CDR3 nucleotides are TGTGCCAGCAGTGAGTATAACAGGGGCGAGGAAGAGACCCAGTACTTC.

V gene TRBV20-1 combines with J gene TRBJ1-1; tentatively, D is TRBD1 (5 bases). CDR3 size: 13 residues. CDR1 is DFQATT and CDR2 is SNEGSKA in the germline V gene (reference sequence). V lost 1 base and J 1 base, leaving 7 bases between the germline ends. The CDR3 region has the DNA TGCAGTGCTAGAGGACAGCCGAACACTGAAGCTTTCTTT. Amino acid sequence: CSARGQPNTEAFF.

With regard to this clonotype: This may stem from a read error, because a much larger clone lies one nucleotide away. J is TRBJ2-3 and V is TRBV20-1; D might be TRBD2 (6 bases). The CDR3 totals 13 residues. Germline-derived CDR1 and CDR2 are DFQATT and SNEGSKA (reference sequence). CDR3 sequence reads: CSASGSGTGTQYF. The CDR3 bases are TGCAGTGCTAGCGGGAGTGGCACAGGTACGCAGTATTTT.

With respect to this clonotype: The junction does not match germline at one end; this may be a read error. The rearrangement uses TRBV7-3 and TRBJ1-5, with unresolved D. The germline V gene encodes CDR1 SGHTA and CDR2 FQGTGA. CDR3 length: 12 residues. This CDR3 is CASSLGKQPQHF. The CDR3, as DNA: TGTGCCAGCAGCTTAGGCAAGCAGCCCCAGCATTTT.

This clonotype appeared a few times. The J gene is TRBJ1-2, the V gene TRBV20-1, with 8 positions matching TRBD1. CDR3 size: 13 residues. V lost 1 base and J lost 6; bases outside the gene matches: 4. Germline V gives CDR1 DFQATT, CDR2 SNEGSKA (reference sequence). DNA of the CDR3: TGCAGTGCTAGAGTCGGACAGGGAGATGGCTACACCTTC. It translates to CSARVGQGDGYTF.

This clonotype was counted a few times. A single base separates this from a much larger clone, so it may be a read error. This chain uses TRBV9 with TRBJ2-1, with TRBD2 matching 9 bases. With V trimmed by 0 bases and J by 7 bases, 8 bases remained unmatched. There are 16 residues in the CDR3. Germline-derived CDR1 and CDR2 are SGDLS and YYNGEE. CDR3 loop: CASSVGSGSVWNEQFF. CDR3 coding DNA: TGTGCCAGCAGCGTAGGTAGCGGGAGCGTATGGAATGAGCAGTTCTTC.

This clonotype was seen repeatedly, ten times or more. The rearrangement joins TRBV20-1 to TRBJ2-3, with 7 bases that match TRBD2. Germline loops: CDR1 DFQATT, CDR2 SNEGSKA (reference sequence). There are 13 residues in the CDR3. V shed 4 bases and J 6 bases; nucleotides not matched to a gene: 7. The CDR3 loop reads CSANRLAMDTQYF. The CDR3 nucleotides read TGCAGTGCTAATCGACTAGCAATGGATACGCAGTATTTT.

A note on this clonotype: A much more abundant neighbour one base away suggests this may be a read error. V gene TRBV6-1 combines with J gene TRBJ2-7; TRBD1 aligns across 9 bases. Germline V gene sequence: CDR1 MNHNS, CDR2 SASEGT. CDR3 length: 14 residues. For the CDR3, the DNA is TGTGCCAGCAGTGGTCCACAGGGGGCCTACGATCAGTACTTC. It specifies CASSGPQGAYDQYF.

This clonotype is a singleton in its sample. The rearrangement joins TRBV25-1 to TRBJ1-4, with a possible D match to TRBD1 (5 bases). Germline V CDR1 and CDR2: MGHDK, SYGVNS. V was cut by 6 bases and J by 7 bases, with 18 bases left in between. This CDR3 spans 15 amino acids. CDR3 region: CASSGDKGLGEKLFF. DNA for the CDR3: TGTGCCAGCAGCGGCGACAAGGGGCTAGGTGAAAAACTGTTTTTT.

In nucleotides, the CDR3 is TGTGCCATCAGTGAGCGATTGGGACAGGGGATCACTGAAGCTTTCTTT. Encoded protein: CAISERLGQGITEAFF. The chain couples TRBV10-3 to TRBJ1-1; 10 nucleotides align to TRBD1. V was clipped by 2 bases and J by 4 bases; unmatched bases: 7. The CDR3 has 16 amino acids. From germline, CDR1 is ENHRY and CDR2 SYGVKD.

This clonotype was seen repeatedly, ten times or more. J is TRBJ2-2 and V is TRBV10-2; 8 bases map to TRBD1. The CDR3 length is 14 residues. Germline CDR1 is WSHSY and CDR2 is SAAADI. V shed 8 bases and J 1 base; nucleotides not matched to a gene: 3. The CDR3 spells CASGTGWNTGELFF. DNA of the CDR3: TGCGCCAGCGGGACAGGATGGAACACCGGGGAGCTGTTTTTT.

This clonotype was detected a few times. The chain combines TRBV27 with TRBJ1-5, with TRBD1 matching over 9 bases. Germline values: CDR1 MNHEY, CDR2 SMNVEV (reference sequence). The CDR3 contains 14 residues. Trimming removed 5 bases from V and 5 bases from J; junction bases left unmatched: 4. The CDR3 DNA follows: TGTGCCAGCAGTCCCCGGGACAGGGATCAGCCCCAGCATTTT. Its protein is CASSPRDRDQPQHF.

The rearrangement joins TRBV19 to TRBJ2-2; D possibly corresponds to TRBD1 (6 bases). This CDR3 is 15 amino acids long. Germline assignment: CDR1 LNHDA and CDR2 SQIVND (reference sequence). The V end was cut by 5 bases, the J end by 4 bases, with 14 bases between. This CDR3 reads CASSQLTGFTGELFF. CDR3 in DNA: TGTGCCAGTAGTCAATTAACAGGGTTCACCGGGGAGCTGTTTTTT.

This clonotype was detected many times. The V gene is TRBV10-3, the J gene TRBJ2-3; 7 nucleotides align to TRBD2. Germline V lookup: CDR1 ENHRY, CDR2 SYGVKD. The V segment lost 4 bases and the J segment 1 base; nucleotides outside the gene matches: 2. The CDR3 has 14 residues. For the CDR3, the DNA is TGTGCCATCAGTGTTCGGGAGGGCACAGATACGCAGTATTTT. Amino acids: CAISVREGTDTQYF.

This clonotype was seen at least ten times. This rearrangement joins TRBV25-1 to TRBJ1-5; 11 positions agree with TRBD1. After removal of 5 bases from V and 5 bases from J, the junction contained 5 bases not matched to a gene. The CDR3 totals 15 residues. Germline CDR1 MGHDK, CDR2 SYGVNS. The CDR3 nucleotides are TGTGCCAGCAGTAGCGGGACAGGGGGATATCAGCCCCAGCATTTT. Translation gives CASSSGTGGYQPQHF.

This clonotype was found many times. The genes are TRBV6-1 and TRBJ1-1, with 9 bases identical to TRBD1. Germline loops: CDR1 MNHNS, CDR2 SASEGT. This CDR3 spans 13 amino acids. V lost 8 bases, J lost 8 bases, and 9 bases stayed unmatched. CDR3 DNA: TGTGCCAGCGGATATACAGGGGGCAACGAAGCTTTCTTT. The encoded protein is CASGYTGGNEAFF.